The next 3 T cell receptor beta chains were all read from a single sample in a study of tissue T cells after allogeneic stem cell transplantation. The data were produced by immunoSEQ multiplex PCR, yet TCRdb's version contains in-frame clones alone and is incomplete. This sample carries about 8,200 clones, roughly 46% of them seen once, and the ten largest clones take about 2.2%. Described time point: mouse harvest day 7 after allogeneic transplant. Each mouse received 10^7 T-cell-depleted marrow cells plus 10^6 splenic CD5+ T cells by tail vein. The sequenced sample was skin. The receptors shown here come from a female BALB/c mouse given C57BL/6 T cells with graft-versus-host disease after an allogeneic hematopoietic cell transplant.

Concerning this clone: All gene names here are mouse names. CDR3 bases read: TGCTCCAGCAGTCAAAGGGACTGGGGGGTTGCTGAGCAGTTC. Protein: CSSSQRDWGVAEQF. The entire CDR3 protein reads CSSSQRDWGVAEQFF. The chain has TRBV23 and TRBJ2-1; TRBD2 is taken as the D call from the table, unchecked against the DNA. The CDR3 goes on 1 residue after the read ends, and that part is filled in from the germline J gene. From germline, CDR1 is KGHTA and CDR2 FQNQQP. This CDR3 has 15 amino acids.

For this clone: Gene names follow the mouse nomenclature. The sequenced fragment ends 1 residue before the CDR3 boundary, so the rest is inferred from the germline J gene. The V call is TRBV5, the J call TRBJ1-5, with D hard to call. Germline CDR1 LGHNA, CDR2 YNLKQL (reference sequence). The ends were cut back, 0 bases at V and 5 bases at J, with 5 bases in the middle. The CDR3 consists of 13 residues. The CDR3 bases that were read are TGTGCCAGCAGCCAAGAGTGGGACCAGGCTCCGCTT. This translates into CASSQEWDQAPL. From start to end, the CDR3 is CASSQEWDQAPLF.

This clone was recorded a few times. Genes here carry mouse names. The read terminates 1 residue ahead of where the CDR3 ends, so the germline J gene completes it. Distinct nucleotide sequences in the sample also encode this CDR3. The chain links TRBV26 to TRBJ2-3, with D uncertain. Germline V gene lookup returns CDR1 KGHPV and CDR2 FQNQEV (reference sequence). Trimming cost V 2 bases and J 0 bases, with 3 bases left between them. The CDR3 contains 13 residues. This chain's CDR3 is CASSLPSAETLYF. The sequenced part of the CDR3 DNA is TGTGCCAGCAGTCTGCCAAGTGCAGAAACGCTGTAT.